Listed below are T cell receptor beta chains from one sample, sequenced in a study of shared clonotypes between healthy human individuals. Measured with immunoSEQ multiplex PCR; TCRdb has only the in-frame clones, and not every one. The data hold 2 million to 2.5 million clones, with approximately 95% observed a single time. The sequenced material came from naive CD4+ T cells sorted from blood. These receptor sequences come from a man between 18 and 35 years old in good health. Each CDR3 is given with its conserved first and last residue. The D gene is left open where the match is weak. Clone size is given for some rows only: seen once, a few or many times, or a class if the clone is expanded.

TRBJ1-6	-	TRBV5-1	-	TGCGCCAGCAGCTTGGTGTGGGGTGGTTCACCCCTCCACTTT	CASSLVWGGSPLHF
TRBJ2-2	-	TRBV30	-	TGTGCCTGGAGAACGGGGCCCGGGGAGCTGTTTTTT	CAWRTGPGELFF
TRBJ1-5	-	TRBV7-9	few	TGTGCCAGCAGCTTCCAGGGGAGCAATCAGCCCCAGCATTTT	CASSFQGSNQPQHF
TRBJ2-2	TRBD1	TRBV5-1	-	TGCGCCAGCAGCTGGGGGGACAGGACGAACACCGGGGAGCTGTTTTTT	CASSWGDRTNTGELFF
TRBJ2-5	TRBD2	TRBV10-1	-	TGCGCCAGCTGTCCGGGACTAGATGGGCAAGAGACCCAGTACTTC	CASCPGLDGQETQYF
TRBJ2-1	TRBD1	TRBV5-5	-	TGTGCCAGCAGCTTGGAAGGGACAGGTTTGAATGAGCAGTTCTTC	CASSLEGTGLNEQFF
TRBJ2-7	-	TRBV2	-	TGTGCCAGCAGTGGTGAAGGGTATGGATCCTACGAGCAGTACTTC	CASSGEGYGSYEQYF
TRBJ2-7	TRBD2	TRBV7-8	-	TGTGCCAGCAGCCCCCCCGCTAGCGGGTCCTACGAGCAGTACTTC	CASSPPASGSYEQYF
TRBJ2-6	-	TRBV10-2	-	TGCGCCAGCAGTGAGTCGGGCAGGGCTGGGGCCAACGTCCTGACTTTC	CASSESGRAGANVLTF
TRBJ1-4	TRBD1	TRBV30	-	TGTGCCTGGAGTAGTCAGGGGGGCGTTGGTGAAAAACTGTTTTTT	CAWSSQGGVGEKLFF
TRBJ2-5	TRBD1	TRBV5-4	-	TGTGCCAGCAGCTCGACAGGGAATCAAGAGACCCAGTACTTC	CASSSTGNQETQYF
TRBJ2-1	-	TRBV7-9	-	TGTGCCAGCAGCTTAGACCTTAGCTCCTACAATGAGCAGTTCTTC	CASSLDLSSYNEQFF
TRBJ1-4	-	TRBV25-1	-	TGTGCCAGCAGTGAAGGTGGGGAGGGTTTCAAGAATGAAAAACTGTTTTTT	CASSEGGEGFKNEKLFF
TRBJ2-5	TRBD2	TRBV7-2	-	TGTGCCAGCAGCTTAGAAGGTGCTAGCGGGGGCCAAGAGACCCAGTACTTC	CASSLEGASGGQETQYF
TRBJ1-2	-	TRBV7-9	-	TGTGCCAGCAGCTTAGGACCGGGGGGCTACACCTTC	CASSLGPGGYTF
TRBJ2-1	-	TRBV7-2	-	TGTGCCAGCAGCTACCTAGCCGGGGGCGGCCATGAGCAGTTCTTC	CASSYLAGGGHEQFF
TRBJ2-5	-	TRBV9	-	TGTGCCAGCAGCGTAGCCTTGGGGGTCCAAGAGACCCAGTACTTC	CASSVALGVQETQYF
TRBJ1-6	-	TRBV30	-	TGTGCCTGGGGCCCCTCGGGACGGGGCTCTAATTCACCCCTCCACTTT	CAWGPSGRGSNSPLHF
TRBJ2-7	TRBD2	TRBV4-3	-	TGCGCCAGCAGCCAAGATCTCACGGGCGGGAGGGCCGCCCACGAGCAGTACTTC	CASSQDLTGGRAAHEQYF
TRBJ2-6	-	TRBV6-1	-	TGTGCCAGTCATAGAGATTCTGGGGCCAACGTCCTGACTTTC	CASHRDSGANVLTF
TRBJ2-5	TRBD2	TRBV7-2	-	TGTGCCAGCAGCTCCGGACTAGCCCAAGAGACCCAGTACTTC	CASSSGLAQETQYF
TRBJ1-6	-	TRBV28	-	TGTGCCAGCAGTTTGAGGGATTTGCGTAATTCACCCCTCCACTTT	CASSLRDLRNSPLHF
TRBJ2-2	-	TRBV5-1	-	TGCGCCAGCAGCTTAACCGGGACCCCCTCCGGGGAGCTGTTTTTT	CASSLTGTPSGELFF
TRBJ2-1	TRBD2	TRBV2	-	TGTGCCAGCAGTGAAAGACTAGCGGGAGAGGTTTTATTCTTC	CASSERLAGEVLFF
TRBJ2-3	-	TRBV5-1	once	TGCGCCAGCAGCTTGGCCAGGGCCGTTAGCACAGATACGCAGTATTTT	CASSLARAVSTDTQYF
TRBJ1-3	-	TRBV6-5	-	TGTGCCAGCAGCAACACCGGGGGCCTAAACACCATATATTTT	CASSNTGGLNTIYF
TRBJ1-2	TRBD1	TRBV7-9	-	TGTGCCAGCAGCCATGACAGGGGCGGCGGCTACACCTTC	CASSHDRGGGYTF
TRBJ2-7	-	TRBV25-1	-	TGTGCCAGCAGTGTCGACAGGAACTCCTACGAGCAGTACTTC	CASSVDRNSYEQYF
TRBJ2-7	-	TRBV19	-	TGTGTCGTACCCCCCGACAGGGAGGGGACCTACGAGCAGTACTTC	CVVPPDREGTYEQYF
TRBJ2-1	-	TRBV5-1	-	TGCGCCAGCAGCTTGGTTGCGAGTTACAATGAGCAGTTCTTC	CASSLVASYNEQFF
TRBJ2-3	-	TRBV5-1	-	TGCGCCAGCAGCTTGGACAGGGTAGACTCAGATACGCAGTATTTT	CASSLDRVDSDTQYF
TRBJ2-2	TRBD1	TRBV11-2	-	TGTGCCAGCAGCAAGGGACAGGGGTCAACCGGGGAGCTGTTTTTT	CASSKGQGSTGELFF
TRBJ2-3	TRBD2	TRBV30	once	TGTGCCTGGAGTGTACGGCGGACTAGCGTTTCAGATACGCAGTATTTT	CAWSVRRTSVSDTQYF
TRBJ2-1	TRBD2	TRBV7-2	-	TGTGCCAGCTGCCGTGGCGTCCGGACTAGCGGTCTAAATGAGCAGTTCTTC	CASCRGVRTSGLNEQFF
TRBJ1-2	TRBD1	TRBV19	-	TGTGCCAGTAGGTCCGGGACAGGGGTCTATGGCTACACCTTC	CASRSGTGVYGYTF
TRBJ2-3	TRBD2	TRBV4-1	-	TGCGCCAGCCGACAGGAGACTAGCGGGACTTCTAGCACAGATACGCAGTATTTT	CASRQETSGTSSTDTQYF
TRBJ1-5	-	TRBV4-1	-	TGCGCCAGCAGCCGGACCATTAATCAGCCCCAGCATTTT	CASSRTINQPQHF
TRBJ2-3	TRBD1	TRBV7-3	-	TGTGCCAGCAGTCGGGACAGCTCTAGCACAGATACGCAGTATTTT	CASSRDSSSTDTQYF
TRBJ1-2	TRBD1	TRBV18	-	TGTGCCAGCTCACCAGGGACAGTTAACTATGGCTACACCTTC	CASSPGTVNYGYTF
TRBJ2-7	-	TRBV7-8	-	TGTGCCAGCAGCTTGGAGGGGACGGTGGGATCCTACGAGCAGTACTTC	CASSLEGTVGSYEQYF
TRBJ2-1	TRBD2	TRBV6-1	-	TGTGCCAGCAGTGAAGGTGTCTCTAGCGGGAGCTACAATGAGCAGTTCTTC	CASSEGVSSGSYNEQFF
TRBJ1-3	-	TRBV10-1	-	TGCGCCAGCAGTGCCTCGGGTGGGCCTGGAAACACCATATATTTT	CASSASGGPGNTIYF
TRBJ2-5	-	TRBV6-6	-	TGTGCCAGCAGTTACGCAGGGATTGGGGGGGAGACCCAGTACTTC	CASSYAGIGGETQYF
TRBJ1-4	-	TRBV5-8	-	TGTGCCAGCAGCTTGCGGCAGGGGAATGAAAAACTGTTTTTT	CASSLRQGNEKLFF
TRBJ1-1	TRBD1	TRBV5-1	-	TGCGCCAGCAAATTAGGGGGCTCGAACACTGAAGCTTTCTTT	CASKLGGSNTEAFF
TRBJ1-1	-	TRBV30	once	TGTGCCTGGAGGGACAGATCCTACACTGAAGCTTTCTTT	CAWRDRSYTEAFF
TRBJ2-1	TRBD2	TRBV25-1	once	TGTGCCAGCAGTGAACCCGGGAGGGCCTTGGGAAATGAGCAGTTCTTC	CASSEPGRALGNEQFF
TRBJ1-1	-	TRBV7-9	-	TGTGCCAGCAACCTACCAAGTGGGAACACTGAAGCTTTCTTT	CASNLPSGNTEAFF
TRBJ2-5	TRBD2	TRBV28	-	TGTGCCAGCAGTCGCCAAGGCGGGATAGCGGGGACCCAGTACTTC	CASSRQGGIAGTQYF
TRBJ1-2	-	TRBV28	-	TGTGCCAGCATTCCCGGCAGGGGCCGAAAACACTATGGCTACACCTTC	CASIPGRGRKHYGYTF
TRBJ1-6	-	TRBV5-6	few	TGTGCCAGCAGGTACAGGGTCTCACCCCTCCACTTT	CASRYRVSPLHF